These 3 T cell receptor beta chains were sequenced from one sample in a study of T cell responses to AZD1222 COVID-19 vaccine. Some clones are missing from TCRdb's copy, which holds only in-frame ones; the method was immunoSEQ multiplex PCR. The top ten hold approximately 8% of the sample, which has approximately 79,000 clones, 80% to 90% seen once. This specimen consisted of peripheral blood, obtained on day 0 of AZD1222 vaccination. The receptor set was obtained from an adult in good health.

The V gene is TRBV6-5, the J gene TRBJ2-3, with D hard to call. The CDR3 length is 14 residues. Germline values: CDR1 MNHEY, CDR2 SVGAGI. The germline V and J ends were trimmed by 4 bases and 6 bases, with 14 bases remaining between them. In DNA, the CDR3 is TGTGCCAGCAGTTTTGGGCCCGTCATCGATACGCAGTATTTT. This encodes CASSFGPVIDTQYF.

The chain combines TRBV29-1 with TRBJ2-2; TRBD2 aligns across 7 bases. This CDR3 region has 14 residues. V was pared by 4 bases and J by 7 bases, with 9 bases of the junction left unmatched. Germline lookup yields CDR1 SQVTM and CDR2 ANQGSEA. The CDR3 reads CSVVGGLRGGELFF. The CDR3 region has the DNA TGCAGCGTTGTCGGGGGGTTAAGAGGCGGGGAGCTGTTTTTT.

This clone was observed once. As DNA, the CDR3 is TGTGCCAGCAGAATTAGCGGGAGTGAGACCCAGTACTTC. Amino acid sequence: CASRISGSETQYF. The gene calls are TRBV6-5 and TRBJ2-5, with 9 bases lining up with TRBD2. Germline CDR1 MNHEY, CDR2 SVGAGI. The CDR3 totals 13 residues. Trimming at V came to 6 bases and at J to 5 bases, leaving 4 bases not matched to a gene.